These T cell receptor beta chains were read from a single sample in a study of beta chain features in type 1 diabetes. Data came from immunoSEQ multiplex PCR; TCRdb stores just in-frame clones and leaves some out. Here the sample spans about 340,000 clones, 13% being singletons. The sequencing input was naive CD4+ T cells from blood. Receptors were obtained from a young woman with type 1 diabetes. The CDR3 runs from the conserved cysteine through the conserved F or W. A D gene is named only where the DNA matches it firmly. Not every row has a clone size; where given, it reads once, few, many or a size class.

clone_size: NA; j_call: TRBJ1-1; d_call: TRBD1; v_call: TRBV9; cdr3_aa: CASSVGTGTEAFF; cdr3_nt: TGTGCCAGCAGCGTCGGGACAGGGACTGAAGCTTTCTTT
clone_size: few; j_call: TRBJ2-1; d_call: NA; v_call: TRBV11-2; cdr3_aa: CASSHSSYNEQFF; cdr3_nt: TGTGCCAGCAGTCATAGCTCCTACAATGAGCAGTTCTTC
clone_size: NA; j_call: TRBJ1-4; d_call: TRBD1; v_call: TRBV5-1; cdr3_aa: CASSFGQGEKLFF; cdr3_nt: TGCGCCAGCAGCTTTGGACAGGGGGAAAAACTGTTTTTT
clone_size: NA; j_call: TRBJ2-1; d_call: TRBD2; v_call: TRBV30; cdr3_aa: CAWSVQRLAGGHNEQFF; cdr3_nt: TGTGCCTGGAGTGTCCAAAGACTAGCGGGAGGACACAATGAGCAGTTCTTC
clone_size: NA; j_call: TRBJ1-1; d_call: NA; v_call: TRBV6-1; cdr3_aa: CASMGEAPITEAFF; cdr3_nt: TGTGCCAGCATGGGGGAGGCACCCATCACTGAAGCTTTCTTT
clone_size: NA; j_call: TRBJ2-4; d_call: TRBD1; v_call: TRBV27; cdr3_aa: CASSLQKDRLAKNIQYF; cdr3_nt: TGTGCCAGCAGTCTTCAAAAGGACAGGCTAGCCAAAAACATTCAGTACTTC
clone_size: few; j_call: TRBJ2-2; d_call: TRBD1; v_call: TRBV30; cdr3_aa: CAWRQGAGTGELFF; cdr3_nt: TGTGCCTGGAGGCAGGGGGCCGGCACCGGGGAGCTGTTTTTT
clone_size: NA; j_call: TRBJ2-2; d_call: TRBD2; v_call: TRBV7-3; cdr3_aa: CASRKGTSQSGELFF; cdr3_nt: TGTGCCAGCAGGAAAGGGACTAGTCAATCCGGGGAGCTGTTTTTT
clone_size: few; j_call: TRBJ2-3; d_call: NA; v_call: TRBV7-9; cdr3_aa: CASSLGSGSTDTQYF; cdr3_nt: TGTGCCAGCAGCTTAGGAAGCGGGAGCACAGATACGCAGTATTTT
clone_size: few; j_call: TRBJ1-2; d_call: TRBD1; v_call: TRBV5-1; cdr3_aa: CASTWDRDGYTF; cdr3_nt: TGCGCCAGCACCTGGGACAGGGACGGCTACACCTTC
clone_size: few; j_call: TRBJ1-1; d_call: NA; v_call: TRBV9; cdr3_aa: CASSVDRGTEAFF; cdr3_nt: TGTGCCAGCAGCGTGGACAGAGGTACTGAAGCTTTCTTT
clone_size: many; j_call: TRBJ2-7; d_call: NA; v_call: TRBV29-1; cdr3_aa: CSVEADSSYEQYF; cdr3_nt: TGCAGCGTTGAAGCTGACTCCTCATACGAGCAGTACTTC
clone_size: NA; j_call: TRBJ2-1; d_call: TRBD2; v_call: TRBV29-1; cdr3_aa: CSVDAGGAYSYNEQFF; cdr3_nt: TGCAGCGTTGACGCGGGAGGTGCCTACTCCTACAATGAGCAGTTCTTC
clone_size: few; j_call: TRBJ1-5; d_call: NA; v_call: TRBV28; cdr3_aa: CASSPYSNQPQHF; cdr3_nt: TGTGCCAGCAGTCCCTATAGCAATCAGCCCCAGCATTTT
clone_size: NA; j_call: TRBJ2-3; d_call: NA; v_call: TRBV27; cdr3_aa: CASSPLGYTQYF; cdr3_nt: TGTGCCAGCAGTCCCCTCGGGTATACGCAGTATTTT
clone_size: few; j_call: TRBJ1-2; d_call: TRBD1; v_call: TRBV29-1; cdr3_aa: CSVVTGVHGYTF; cdr3_nt: TGCAGCGTTGTAACAGGGGTCCATGGCTACACCTTC
clone_size: NA; j_call: TRBJ2-2; d_call: NA; v_call: TRBV2; cdr3_aa: CASSRLPPGTGELFF; cdr3_nt: TGTGCCAGCAGTCGACTACCCCCGGGCACCGGGGAGCTGTTTTTT
clone_size: NA; j_call: TRBJ2-7; d_call: NA; v_call: TRBV30; cdr3_aa: CAWTRLEIYEQYF; cdr3_nt: TGTGCCTGGACTAGACTAGAGATCTACGAGCAGTACTTC
clone_size: NA; j_call: TRBJ2-7; d_call: NA; v_call: TRBV15; cdr3_aa: CATSREAGPSSYEQYF; cdr3_nt: TGTGCCACCAGCAGAGAGGCAGGGCCGAGCTCCTACGAGCAGTACTTC
clone_size: NA; j_call: TRBJ1-2; d_call: TRBD1; v_call: TRBV28; cdr3_aa: CASRQGDRGTYTF; cdr3_nt: TGTGCCAGCAGGCAAGGGGACAGGGGAACGTACACCTTC
clone_size: NA; j_call: TRBJ1-2; d_call: NA; v_call: TRBV18; cdr3_aa: CASSPVWEVYGYTF; cdr3_nt: TGTGCCAGCTCACCTGTCTGGGAGGTCTATGGCTACACCTTC
clone_size: NA; j_call: TRBJ2-3; d_call: NA; v_call: TRBV29-1; cdr3_aa: CSVEVSSTDTQYF; cdr3_nt: TGCAGCGTTGAAGTGTCTAGCACAGATACGCAGTATTTT
clone_size: NA; j_call: TRBJ2-7; d_call: NA; v_call: TRBV6-5; cdr3_aa: CASRLYSGSYEQYF; cdr3_nt: TGTGCCAGCCGCCTCTATAGTGGCTCCTACGAGCAGTACTTC
clone_size: NA; j_call: TRBJ2-5; d_call: NA; v_call: TRBV30; cdr3_aa: CAWAGGDEETQYF; cdr3_nt: TGTGCCTGGGCCGGAGGGGACGAAGAGACCCAGTACTTC
clone_size: few; j_call: TRBJ2-2; d_call: NA; v_call: TRBV27; cdr3_aa: CASSFGTGELFF; cdr3_nt: TGTGCCAGCAGTTTCGGCACCGGGGAGCTGTTTTTT
clone_size: NA; j_call: TRBJ2-7; d_call: TRBD2; v_call: TRBV7-9; cdr3_aa: CASSSTSGGYEQYF; cdr3_nt: TGTGCCAGCAGCTCGACTAGCGGGGGCTACGAGCAGTACTTC
clone_size: NA; j_call: TRBJ2-5; d_call: NA; v_call: TRBV5-1; cdr3_aa: CASSIEPLGAETQYF; cdr3_nt: TGCGCCAGCAGCATCGAGCCCCTAGGTGCGGAGACCCAGTACTTC
clone_size: NA; j_call: TRBJ1-1; d_call: NA; v_call: TRBV9; cdr3_aa: CASSVGGRDTEAFF; cdr3_nt: TGTGCCAGCAGCGTAGGGGGCAGGGACACTGAAGCTTTCTTT
clone_size: NA; j_call: TRBJ2-5; d_call: NA; v_call: TRBV7-2; cdr3_aa: CASSILGLLVVETQYF; cdr3_nt: TGTGCCAGCAGCATCCTGGGACTTCTTGTTGTCGAGACCCAGTACTTC
clone_size: NA; j_call: TRBJ2-7; d_call: NA; v_call: TRBV28; cdr3_aa: CASSLLTAYEQYF; cdr3_nt: TGTGCCAGCAGTTTATTGACAGCCTACGAGCAGTACTTC
clone_size: few; j_call: TRBJ2-3; d_call: TRBD2; v_call: TRBV5-1; cdr3_aa: CASSLGTSGTADTQYF; cdr3_nt: TGCGCCAGCAGCTTGGGGACTAGCGGGACCGCAGATACGCAGTATTTT
clone_size: few; j_call: TRBJ2-1; d_call: NA; v_call: TRBV5-1; cdr3_aa: CASSPSPYGQGVYEQFF; cdr3_nt: TGCGCCAGCAGCCCCTCCCCCTATGGCCAAGGGGTTTATGAGCAGTTCTTC
clone_size: few; j_call: TRBJ1-1; d_call: NA; v_call: TRBV28; cdr3_aa: CASSLLNTEAFF; cdr3_nt: TGTGCCAGCAGTTTGCTAAACACTGAAGCTTTCTTT
clone_size: NA; j_call: TRBJ2-1; d_call: NA; v_call: TRBV11-2; cdr3_aa: CASSRRGGPWQFF; cdr3_nt: TGTGCCAGCAGTCGGAGGGGGGGGCCCTGGCAGTTCTTC
clone_size: NA; j_call: TRBJ2-1; d_call: TRBD2; v_call: TRBV27; cdr3_aa: CASSLGLAGVEGEQFF; cdr3_nt: TGTGCCAGCAGTTTAGGGCTAGCGGGAGTTGAGGGTGAGCAGTTCTTC
clone_size: NA; j_call: TRBJ2-3; d_call: NA; v_call: TRBV6-1; cdr3_aa: CASSRRSGDTQYF; cdr3_nt: TGTGCCAGCAGTCGCCGTTCAGGGGATACGCAGTATTTT
clone_size: NA; j_call: TRBJ1-2; d_call: TRBD1; v_call: TRBV5-4; cdr3_aa: CASSLMAGGAEGYTF; cdr3_nt: TGTGCCAGCAGCTTGATGGCAGGGGGCGCGGAAGGCTACACCTTC
clone_size: few; j_call: TRBJ2-2; d_call: NA; v_call: TRBV12-5; cdr3_aa: CASGLAAGSNTGELFF; cdr3_nt: TGTGCTAGTGGTTTGGCGGCAGGGTCGAACACCGGGGAGCTGTTTTTT
clone_size: few; j_call: TRBJ2-5; d_call: NA; v_call: TRBV6-6; cdr3_aa: CASSKTGSVPQETQYF; cdr3_nt: TGTGCCAGCAGTAAGACAGGTTCCGTCCCTCAAGAGACCCAGTACTTC
clone_size: NA; j_call: TRBJ1-2; d_call: NA; v_call: TRBV2; cdr3_aa: CASSEVGRLSYGYTF; cdr3_nt: TGTGCCAGCAGTGAAGTCGGGAGGCTAAGCTATGGCTACACCTTC
clone_size: NA; j_call: TRBJ2-1; d_call: TRBD2; v_call: TRBV2; cdr3_aa: CASAFIAGNEQFF; cdr3_nt: TGTGCCAGCGCCTTCATAGCGGGAAATGAGCAGTTCTTC
clone_size: NA; j_call: TRBJ2-3; d_call: NA; v_call: TRBV7-2; cdr3_aa: CASSRDYTDTQYF; cdr3_nt: TGTGCCAGCAGCAGAGACTACACAGATACGCAGTATTTT
clone_size: NA; j_call: TRBJ1-1; d_call: NA; v_call: TRBV5-1; cdr3_aa: CASSLNRTENTEAFF; cdr3_nt: TGCGCCAGCAGCTTAAACAGGACAGAGAACACTGAAGCTTTCTTT
clone_size: NA; j_call: TRBJ2-7; d_call: NA; v_call: TRBV6-6; cdr3_aa: CASRPRSGREQYF; cdr3_nt: TGTGCCAGCAGGCCCAGGTCTGGGCGCGAGCAGTACTTC
clone_size: few; j_call: TRBJ1-2; d_call: NA; v_call: TRBV29-1; cdr3_aa: CSAEQGNYGYTF; cdr3_nt: TGCAGCGCTGAACAGGGAAACTATGGCTACACCTTC
clone_size: NA; j_call: TRBJ1-2; d_call: NA; v_call: TRBV18; cdr3_aa: CASSPSGVNGYTF; cdr3_nt: TGTGCCAGCTCACCATCAGGGGTAAATGGCTACACCTTC
clone_size: NA; j_call: TRBJ2-7; d_call: NA; v_call: TRBV28; cdr3_aa: CASRDTYEQYF; cdr3_nt: TGTGCCAGCAGGGACACCTACGAGCAGTACTTC